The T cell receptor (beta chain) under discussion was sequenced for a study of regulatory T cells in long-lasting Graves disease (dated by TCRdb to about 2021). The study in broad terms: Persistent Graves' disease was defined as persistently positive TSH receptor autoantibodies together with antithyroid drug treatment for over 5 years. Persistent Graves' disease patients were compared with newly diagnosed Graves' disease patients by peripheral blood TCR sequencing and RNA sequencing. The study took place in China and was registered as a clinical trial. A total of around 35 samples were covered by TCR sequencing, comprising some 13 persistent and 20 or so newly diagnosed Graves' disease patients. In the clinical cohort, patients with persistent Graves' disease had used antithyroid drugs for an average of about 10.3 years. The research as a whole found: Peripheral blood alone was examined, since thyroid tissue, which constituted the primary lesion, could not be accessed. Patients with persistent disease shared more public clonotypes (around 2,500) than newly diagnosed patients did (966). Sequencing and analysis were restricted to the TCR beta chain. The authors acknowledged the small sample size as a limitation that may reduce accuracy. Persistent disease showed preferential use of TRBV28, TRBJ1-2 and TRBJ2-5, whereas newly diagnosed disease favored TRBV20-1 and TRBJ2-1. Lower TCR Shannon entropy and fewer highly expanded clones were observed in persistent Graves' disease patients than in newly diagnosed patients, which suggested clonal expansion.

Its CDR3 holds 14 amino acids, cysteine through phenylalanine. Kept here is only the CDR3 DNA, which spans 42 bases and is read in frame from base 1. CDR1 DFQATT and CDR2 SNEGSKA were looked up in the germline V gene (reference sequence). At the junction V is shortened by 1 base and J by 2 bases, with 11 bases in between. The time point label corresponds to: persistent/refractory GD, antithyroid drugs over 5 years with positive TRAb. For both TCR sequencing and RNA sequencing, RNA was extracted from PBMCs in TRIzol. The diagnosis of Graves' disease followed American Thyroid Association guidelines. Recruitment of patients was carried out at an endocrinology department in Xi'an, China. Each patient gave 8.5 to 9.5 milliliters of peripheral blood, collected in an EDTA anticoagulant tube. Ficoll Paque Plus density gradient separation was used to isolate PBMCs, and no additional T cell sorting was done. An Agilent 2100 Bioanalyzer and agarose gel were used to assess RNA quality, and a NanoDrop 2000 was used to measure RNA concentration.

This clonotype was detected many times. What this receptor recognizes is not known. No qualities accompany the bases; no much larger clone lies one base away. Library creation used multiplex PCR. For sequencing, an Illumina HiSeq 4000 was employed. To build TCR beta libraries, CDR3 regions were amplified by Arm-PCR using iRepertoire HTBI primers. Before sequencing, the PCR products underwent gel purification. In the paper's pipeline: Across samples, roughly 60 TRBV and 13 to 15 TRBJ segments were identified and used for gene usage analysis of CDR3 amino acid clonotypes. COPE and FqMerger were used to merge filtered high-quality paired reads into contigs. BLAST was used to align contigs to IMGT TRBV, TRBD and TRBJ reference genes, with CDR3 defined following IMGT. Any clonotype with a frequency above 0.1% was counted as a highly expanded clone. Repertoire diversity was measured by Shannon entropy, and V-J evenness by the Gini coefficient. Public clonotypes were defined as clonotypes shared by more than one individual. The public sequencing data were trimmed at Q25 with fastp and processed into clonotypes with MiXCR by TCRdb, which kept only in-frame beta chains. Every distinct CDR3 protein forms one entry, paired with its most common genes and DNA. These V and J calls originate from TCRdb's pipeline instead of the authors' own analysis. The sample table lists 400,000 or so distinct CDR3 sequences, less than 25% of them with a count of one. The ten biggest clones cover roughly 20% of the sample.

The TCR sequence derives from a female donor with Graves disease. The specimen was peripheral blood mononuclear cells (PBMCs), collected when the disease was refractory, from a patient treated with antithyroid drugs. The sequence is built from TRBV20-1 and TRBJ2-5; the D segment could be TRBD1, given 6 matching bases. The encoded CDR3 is CSARVFDRQETQYF. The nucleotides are TGCAGTGCTAGAGTTTTTGACAGGCAAGAGACCCAGTACTTC.